These 23 T cell receptor beta chains came from one sample sequenced in a study of blood T cell repertoires in COVID-19 (dated by TCRdb to about 2020). To prepare the library, the immunoSEQ multiplex PCR assay was applied. The table comes from immuneACCESS by way of TCRdb, which keeps in-frame sequences with V and J called. Part of the clones is missing from these tables; in studies checked, under half for an unresolved V gene and the rest for unknown reasons. The sample records roughly 80,000 clones, 85% of which are singletons. Approximately 15% of the sample is held by the ten biggest clonotypes. The sample was peripheral blood. These receptor sequences come from a woman in her 70s with acute or convalescent COVID-19.

The table lists this clone with many counts. The CDR3 nucleotides read TGTGCCAGTAGTGAAAGACAGCTAGCTAATGAAAAACTGTTTTTT. Protein sequence: CASSERQLANEKLFF. The chain combines TRBV19 with TRBJ1-4; tentatively, D is TRBD1 (5 bases). Germline V gives CDR1 LNHDA, CDR2 SQIVND (reference sequence). The CDR3 totals 15 residues. The ends were cut back, 5 bases at V and 3 bases at J, with 13 bases in the middle.

The CDR3 sequence is CASSLEETRGPPDTQYF. DNA for the CDR3: TGTGCCAGCAGCTTAGAAGAGACCCGCGGGCCCCCAGATACGCAGTATTTT. J is TRBJ2-3 and V is TRBV7-2; TRBD2 might be the D (5 bases). The V and J ends lost 1 base and 4 bases respectively, with 18 bases between them. Germline V gene sequence: CDR1 SGHTA, CDR2 FQGNSA. This CDR3 has 17 residues.

The chain employs TRBV27 and TRBJ2-7, with 7 bases identical to TRBD1. CDR1 and CDR2 from the germline V gene are MNHEY and SMNVEV (reference sequence). Germline trimming cut 5 bases from V and 9 bases from J; bases unmatched to any gene: 16. The CDR3 extends over 15 amino acids. CDR3: CASSPNRGWYRGQYV. CDR3 coding DNA: TGTGCCAGCAGTCCAAACAGGGGCTGGTACCGCGGGCAGTACGTC.

The J gene is TRBJ2-3, the V gene TRBV5-1, with TRBD2 matching 7 bases. The CDR3 totals 14 residues. Germline V gene lookup returns CDR1 SGHRS and CDR2 YFSETQ. With 3 bases clipped from V and 0 bases from J, the junction kept 1 base outside the gene matches. CDR3 nucleotide sequence: TGCGCCAGCAGCTGGGAGGGGAGCACAGATACGCAGTATTTT. Its protein product is CASSWEGSTDTQYF.

This chain links TRBV2 with TRBJ2-7; TRBD2 matches 9 bases. The ends lost 8 bases at V and 4 bases at J; junction bases unmatched: 15. The germline V gene has CDR1 SNHLY and CDR2 FYNNEI. This CDR3 spans 16 amino acids. CDR3 sequence (DNA): TGTGCCAGCCAGGGAACTAGCGGGTCTATCGGGTACGAGCAGTACGTC. Its translation: CASQGTSGSIGYEQYV.

V usage is TRBV3-1 (or the pseudogene TRBV3-2) and J usage is TRBJ1-1; tentatively, D is TRBD1 (5 bases). Germline CDR1 reads LGHDT; CDR2 reads YNNKEL (reference sequence). CDR3 length equals 14 residues. V lost 1 base, J lost 6 bases, and 12 bases lay in between. The CDR3 DNA is TGTGCCAGCAGCCAAGGACTAGGGGCTTCTGAAGCTTTCTTT. It codes for CASSQGLGASEAFF.

The V call is TRBV7-9, the J call TRBJ1-6, with D maybe TRBD1 (5 bases). Germline V gene data show CDR1 as SEHNR and CDR2 as FQNEAQ (reference sequence). The germline V and J ends were trimmed by 5 bases and 0 bases, with 14 bases remaining between them. The CDR3 spans 17 residues. Written as DNA, the CDR3 is TGTGCCAGCAGCCCTACAGGACATAGCTCCTATAATTCACCCCTCCACTTT. This gives the protein CASSPTGHSSYNSPLHF.

This clone was counted a few times. V and J are TRBV5-4 and TRBJ1-1; D possibly corresponds to TRBD1 (6 bases). This CDR3 spans 13 amino acids. The V gene lost 5 bases and the J gene lost 2 bases, with 10 bases spanning the gap. Germline CDR1 reads SGHNT; CDR2 reads YYREEE (reference sequence). The CDR3 protein is CASRMDRNTEAFF. CDR3 bases: TGTGCCAGCAGAATGGACAGAAACACTGAAGCTTTCTTT.

This chain joins TRBV6-5 and TRBJ2-5; D is perhaps TRBD2 (7 bases). The CDR3 is 14 residues long. Between the trimmed V and J ends, which lost 6 bases and 5 bases, there was a span of 16 bases. Germline assignment: CDR1 MNHEY and CDR2 SVGAGI. Here the CDR3 DNA reads TGTGCCAGCAGGTCCGGGGGGCGTTGGGAGACCCAGTACTTC. It translates to CASRSGGRWETQYF.

This clone has a single count. This chain connects TRBV19 to TRBJ1-1; D remains unclear. Germline-derived CDR1 and CDR2 are LNHDA and SQIVND (reference sequence). The CDR3 consists of 13 residues. V lost 5 bases, J lost 8 bases, and 15 bases lay in between. The CDR3 DNA sequence: TGTGCCAGTAGTCCCCTAGCCTGGCGAGAAGCTTTCTTT. It specifies CASSPLAWREAFF.

This rearrangement joins TRBV27 to TRBJ2-1, with TRBD1 matching 7 bases. Per germline, CDR1 MNHEY and CDR2 SMNVEV (reference sequence). The trim removed 1 base at V and 6 bases at J, leaving 6 bases unmatched. The length of the CDR3 is 15 residues. DNA for the CDR3: TGTGCCAGCAGTTTATTGGGGCCAGGGGGCAATGAGCAGTTCTTC. This encodes CASSLLGPGGNEQFF.

This clone has more than one count but fewer than ten. J is TRBJ1-1 and V is TRBV6-5; 8 bases align to TRBD1. There are 13 residues in the CDR3. J was trimmed by 3 bases and V by 4 bases; bases with no gene match: 1. Per germline, CDR1 MNHEY and CDR2 SVGAGI. DNA of the CDR3: TGTGCCAGCAGTTGGGGACAGGACACTGAAGCTTTCTTT. Protein sequence: CASSWGQDTEAFF.

V gene TRBV11-2 combines with J gene TRBJ2-1; TRBD2 is a possible D gene (5 bases). The CDR3 spans 16 residues. In germline, CDR1 is SGHAT, CDR2 FQNNGV. V lost 0 bases to trimming and J lost 6 bases, with 15 bases between them. CDR3 protein: CASSLDRTRFANEQFF. In nucleotides, the CDR3 is TGTGCCAGCAGCTTAGATCGTACTAGATTTGCCAATGAGCAGTTCTTC.

The rearrangement uses TRBV30 and TRBJ2-3; a weak D match, TRBD1 (6 bases). The CDR3 runs to 13 residues. CDR1 and CDR2 from the germline V gene are GTSNPN and SVGIG (reference sequence). V shed 2 bases and J shed 4 bases, with 10 bases lying between them. In DNA form, the CDR3 reads TGTGCCTGGAGTCGGACAGTGGCAGATACGCAGTATTTT. Its protein product is CAWSRTVADTQYF.

The chain couples TRBV29-1 to TRBJ2-7; weak D call: TRBD2 (5 bases). V lost 6 bases, J lost 6 bases, and 12 bases lay in between. Germline assignment: CDR1 SQVTM and CDR2 ANQGSEA. The CDR3 loop spans 11 amino acids. CDR3 DNA: TGCAGCGTCGCCGAGGGTGGCGAGCAGTACGTC. It is translated as CSVAEGGEQYV.

This chain joins TRBV13 and TRBJ1-2; possibly TRBD1 for D (6 bases). The germline V and J ends were trimmed by 3 bases and 1 base, with 12 bases remaining between them. Germline CDR1 PRHDT, CDR2 FYEKMQ (reference sequence). The CDR3 consists of 15 residues. CDR3 amino acids: CASSFRQAFNYGYTF. CDR3 bases: TGTGCCAGCAGCTTTAGACAGGCCTTTAACTATGGCTACACCTTC.

This clone came up a few times. The rearrangement joins TRBV5-1 to TRBJ2-6; 7 positions agree with TRBD1. Germline CDR1 is SGHRS and CDR2 is YFSETQ. The V and J ends lost 4 bases and 2 bases, in that order; junction bases with no gene match: 9. The CDR3 contains 17 residues. The DNA of the CDR3 is TGCGCCAGCAGCCCTACGACAGGGAGAGCTGGGGCCAACGTCCTGACTTTC. This encodes CASSPTTGRAGANVLTF.

The chain combines TRBV28 with TRBJ1-6, with 8 bases that match TRBD1. With 6 bases clipped from V and 7 bases from J, the junction kept 5 bases outside the gene matches. The CDR3 covers 14 residues. Germline lookup yields CDR1 MDHEN and CDR2 SYDVKM. The CDR3 protein is CASRMRTGNSPLHF. In DNA form, the CDR3 reads TGTGCCAGCAGAATGCGGACAGGGAATTCACCCCTCCACTTT.

V gene TRBV19 combines with J gene TRBJ2-4, with D perhaps TRBD1 (5 bases). V was clipped by 7 bases and J by 3 bases, with 13 bases between them. The V gene's germline CDR1 is LNHDA and CDR2 SQIVND (reference sequence). This CDR3 region has 14 residues. For the CDR3, the DNA is TGTGCCAGTACTGATGGACATTTCAAAAACATTCAGTACTTC. Protein: CASTDGHFKNIQYF.

The chain has TRBV2 and TRBJ1-6; D gene ambiguous. Germline values: CDR1 SNHLY, CDR2 FYNNEI. Deletions cut 2 bases from V and 10 bases from J, with 12 bases between. The CDR3 has 14 residues. The CDR3 DNA sequence: TGTGCCAGCAGTGAACTATGGGGAGCCTCACCCCTCCACTTT. It codes for CASSELWGASPLHF.

This clone was picked up one time. The chain is built from TRBV6-5 and TRBJ1-1; 10 bases map to TRBD1. Germline V CDR1 and CDR2: MNHEY, SVGAGI. This CDR3 has 14 amino acids. V shed 6 bases, J shed 3 bases, and the junction held 4 bases outside the gene matches. The DNA of the CDR3 is TGTGCCAGCAGCCGCGGGACAGGGGACACTGAAGCTTTCTTT. It codes for CASSRGTGDTEAFF.

The V gene is TRBV14, the J gene TRBJ1-1; TRBD1 matches 7 bases. Looked up from germline, CDR1 is SGHDN and CDR2 is FVKESK. This CDR3 is 14 amino acids long. With V trimmed by 4 bases and J by 4 bases, 6 bases remained unmatched. Written as DNA, the CDR3 is TGTGCCAGCAGCCCTAAACAGGGGAGCACTGAAGCTTTCTTT. Residues: CASSPKQGSTEAFF.

This clone was counted once. The chain uses TRBV7-2 and TRBJ1-1; 7 bases are shared with TRBD1. V was pared by 5 bases and J by 1 base, with 13 bases of the junction left unmatched. This CDR3 spans 17 amino acids. CDR1 is SGHTA, CDR2 FQGNSA, per germline. CDR3 nucleotides: TGTGCCAGCAGCCCCCAAAAGACAGGGAGGTCGAACACTGAAGCTTTCTTT. Encoded protein: CASSPQKTGRSNTEAFF.